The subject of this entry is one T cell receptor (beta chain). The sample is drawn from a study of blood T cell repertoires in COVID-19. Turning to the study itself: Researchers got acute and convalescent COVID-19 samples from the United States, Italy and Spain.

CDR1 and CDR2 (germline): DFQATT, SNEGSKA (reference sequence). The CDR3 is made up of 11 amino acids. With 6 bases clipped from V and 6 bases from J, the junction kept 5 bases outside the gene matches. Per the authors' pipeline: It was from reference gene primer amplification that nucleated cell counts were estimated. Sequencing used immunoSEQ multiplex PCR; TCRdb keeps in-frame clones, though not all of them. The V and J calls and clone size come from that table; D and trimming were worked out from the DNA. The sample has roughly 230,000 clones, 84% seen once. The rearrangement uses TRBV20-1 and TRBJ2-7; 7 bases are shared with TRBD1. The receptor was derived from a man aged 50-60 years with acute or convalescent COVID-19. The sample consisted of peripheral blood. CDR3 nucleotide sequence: TGCAGTGCGACCAACAGGGGCGAGCAGTACTTC. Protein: CSATNRGEQYF.